What follows is one T cell receptor (beta chain) and its context. Investigators performed immunoSEQ version v3.0 at survey level. Sequencing used immunoSEQ multiplex PCR; TCRdb keeps in-frame clones, though not all of them. This sample yields about 30,000 clones, of which 88% are seen a single time; about 4% belongs to the top ten. This record comes from a study of long-term antiretroviral therapy in people with HIV. Each donor had at least one pre-ART and at least two post-ART PBMC samples. Trimming took 5 bases from V and 1 from J, leaving 12 bases between them. CDR3 size: 14 residues. Germline-derived CDR1 and CDR2 are MNHNS and SASEGT.

Here the sequenced sample was unsorted PBMCs, taken 0.5 years after starting antiretroviral therapy. The chain is built from TRBV6-1 and TRBJ2-7; D possibly corresponds to TRBD1 (5 bases). The receptor was isolated from a woman younger than 35 with HIV. CDR3 DNA: TGTGCCAGCAGTACCGGACAACGATCCTACGAGCAGTACTTC. This codes for CASSTGQRSYEQYF.